This entry concerns a single T cell receptor (beta chain). The antigen is unknown. This entry belongs to a study of T cell responses to AZD1222 COVID-19 vaccine. Germline V gene data show CDR1 as SGHTA and CDR2 as FQGNSA. There are 15 residues in the CDR3. V trimming: 5 bases; J trimming: 1 base; junction bases outside the gene matches: 8. Overall study results and limits: The number of AZD1222 recipients seropositive at baseline was only 5 to 7. The donor group comprised mostly white British people and more females; the analysis possibly underestimated clonal diversity.

Sequencing used immunoSEQ multiplex PCR; TCRdb keeps in-frame clones, though not all of them. The data contain roughly 150,000 clones, just over 85% of them singletons. This receptor was obtained from an adult in good health. The chain combines TRBV7-2 with TRBJ2-7, with 7 bases matching TRBD2. This specimen was peripheral blood, taken on day 0 of AZD1222 vaccination. CDR3 DNA: TGTGCCAGCAGCAGGAGCGGGGAAAATTCCTACGAGCAGTACTTC. Its translation is CASSRSGENSYEQYF.